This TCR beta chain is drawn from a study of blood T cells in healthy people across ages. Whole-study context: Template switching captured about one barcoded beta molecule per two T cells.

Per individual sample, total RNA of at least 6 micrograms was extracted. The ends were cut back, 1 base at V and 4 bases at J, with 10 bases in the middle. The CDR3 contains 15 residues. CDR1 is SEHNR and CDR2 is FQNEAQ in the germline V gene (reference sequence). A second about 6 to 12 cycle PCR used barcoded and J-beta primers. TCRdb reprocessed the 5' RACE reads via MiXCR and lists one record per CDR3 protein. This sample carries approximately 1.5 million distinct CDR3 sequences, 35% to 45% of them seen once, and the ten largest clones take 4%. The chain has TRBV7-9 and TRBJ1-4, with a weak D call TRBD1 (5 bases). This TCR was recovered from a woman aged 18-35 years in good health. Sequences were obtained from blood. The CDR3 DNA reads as TGTGCCAGCAGCTTAGAGGGACGGTATAATGAAAAACTGTTTTTT. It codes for CASSLEGRYNEKLFF.